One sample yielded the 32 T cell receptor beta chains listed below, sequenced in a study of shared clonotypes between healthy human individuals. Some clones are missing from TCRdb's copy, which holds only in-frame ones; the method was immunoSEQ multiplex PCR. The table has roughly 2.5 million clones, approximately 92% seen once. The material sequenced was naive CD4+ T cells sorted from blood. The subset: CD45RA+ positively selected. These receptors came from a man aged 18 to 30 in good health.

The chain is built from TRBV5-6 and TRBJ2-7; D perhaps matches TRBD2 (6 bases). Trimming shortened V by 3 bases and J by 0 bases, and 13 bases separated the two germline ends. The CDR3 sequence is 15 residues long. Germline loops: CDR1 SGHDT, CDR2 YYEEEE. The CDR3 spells CASSSRGSFSYEQYF. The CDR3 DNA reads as TGTGCCAGCAGCTCCCGGGGGTCTTTCTCCTACGAGCAGTACTTC.

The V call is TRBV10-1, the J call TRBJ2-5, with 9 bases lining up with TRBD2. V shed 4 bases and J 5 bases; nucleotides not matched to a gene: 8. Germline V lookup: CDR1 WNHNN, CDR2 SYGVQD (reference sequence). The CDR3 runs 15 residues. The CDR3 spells CASSGGSGSGETQYF. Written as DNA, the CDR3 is TGCGCCAGCAGTGGGGGTAGCGGGAGTGGGGAGACCCAGTACTTC.

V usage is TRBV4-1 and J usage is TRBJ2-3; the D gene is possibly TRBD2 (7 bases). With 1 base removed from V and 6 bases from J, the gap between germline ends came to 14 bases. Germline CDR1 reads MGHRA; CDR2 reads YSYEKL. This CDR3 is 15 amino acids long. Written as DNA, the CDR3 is TGCGCCAGCAGCCAAGGTCATGGGGGGGCCGATACGCAGTATTTT. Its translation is CASSQGHGGADTQYF.

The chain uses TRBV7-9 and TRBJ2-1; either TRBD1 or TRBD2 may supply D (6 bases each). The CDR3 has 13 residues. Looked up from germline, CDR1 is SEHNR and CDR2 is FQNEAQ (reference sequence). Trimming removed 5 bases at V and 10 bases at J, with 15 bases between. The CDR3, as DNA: TGTGCCAGCAGCCACCCGGGGGCCCTCGAGCAGTTCTTC. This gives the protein CASSHPGALEQFF.

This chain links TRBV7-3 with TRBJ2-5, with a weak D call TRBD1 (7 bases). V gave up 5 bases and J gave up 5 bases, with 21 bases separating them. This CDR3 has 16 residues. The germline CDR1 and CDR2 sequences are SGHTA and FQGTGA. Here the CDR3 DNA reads TGTGCCAGCAGCCCATCAGGGGCAGGGGGGTTGGAGACCCAGTACTTC. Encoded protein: CASSPSGAGGLETQYF.

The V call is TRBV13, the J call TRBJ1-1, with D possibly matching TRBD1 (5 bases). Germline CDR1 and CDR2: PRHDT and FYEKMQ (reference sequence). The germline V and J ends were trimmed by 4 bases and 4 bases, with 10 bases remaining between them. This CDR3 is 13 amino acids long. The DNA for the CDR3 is TGTGCCAGCAGCTGGGGACTCGCCACTGAAGCTTTCTTT. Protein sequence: CASSWGLATEAFF.

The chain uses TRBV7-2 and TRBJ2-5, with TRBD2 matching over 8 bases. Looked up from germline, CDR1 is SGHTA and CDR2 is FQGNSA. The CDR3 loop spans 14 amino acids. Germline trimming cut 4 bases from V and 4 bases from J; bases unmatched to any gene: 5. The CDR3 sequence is CASSWGLVSETQYF. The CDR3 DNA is TGTGCCAGCAGCTGGGGACTAGTCTCAGAGACCCAGTACTTC. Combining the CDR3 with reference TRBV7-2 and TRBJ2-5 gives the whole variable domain GAGVSQSPSNKVTEKGKDVELRCDPISGHTALYWYRQSLGQGLEFLIYFQGNSAPDKSGLPSDRFSAERTGGSVSTLTIQRTQQEDSAVYLCASSWGLVSETQYFGPGTRLLVL.

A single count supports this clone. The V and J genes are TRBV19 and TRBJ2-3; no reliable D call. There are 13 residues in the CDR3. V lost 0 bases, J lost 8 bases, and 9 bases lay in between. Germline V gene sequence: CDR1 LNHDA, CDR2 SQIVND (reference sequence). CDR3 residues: CASSIEDAATQYF. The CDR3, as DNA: TGTGCCAGTAGTATAGAGGACGCTGCTACGCAGTATTTT.

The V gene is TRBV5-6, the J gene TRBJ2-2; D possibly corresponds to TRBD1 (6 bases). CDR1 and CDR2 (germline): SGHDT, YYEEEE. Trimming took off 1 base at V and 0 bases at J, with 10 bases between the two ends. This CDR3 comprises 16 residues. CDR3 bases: TGTGCCAGCAGCTTGCCCGGACAGCCGAACACCGGGGAGCTGTTTTTT. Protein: CASSLPGQPNTGELFF.

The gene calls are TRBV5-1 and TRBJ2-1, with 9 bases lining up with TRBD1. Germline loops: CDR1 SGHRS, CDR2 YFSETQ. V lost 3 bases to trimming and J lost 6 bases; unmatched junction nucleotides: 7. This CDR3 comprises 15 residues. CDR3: CASSSGTGRPNEQFF. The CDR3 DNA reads TGCGCCAGCAGCTCAGGGACAGGGAGACCCAATGAGCAGTTCTTC.

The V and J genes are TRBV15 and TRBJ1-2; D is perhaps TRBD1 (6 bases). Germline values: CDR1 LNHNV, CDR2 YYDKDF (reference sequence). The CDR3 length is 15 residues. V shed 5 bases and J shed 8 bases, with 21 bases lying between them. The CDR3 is CATSLEGGKGDGYTF. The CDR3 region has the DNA TGTGCCACCAGCCTTGAGGGGGGAAAGGGTGACGGCTACACCTTC. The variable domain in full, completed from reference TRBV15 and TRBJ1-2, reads DAMVIQNPRYQVTQFGKPVTLSCSQTLNHNVMYWYQQKSSQAPKLLFHYYDKDFNNEADTPDNFQSRRPNTSFCFLDIRSPGLGDTAMYLCATSLEGGKGDGYTFGSGTRLTVV.

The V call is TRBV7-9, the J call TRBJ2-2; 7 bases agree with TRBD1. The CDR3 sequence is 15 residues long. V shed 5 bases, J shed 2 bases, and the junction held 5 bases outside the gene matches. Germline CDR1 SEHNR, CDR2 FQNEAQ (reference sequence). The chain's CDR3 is CASSPGQHNTGELFF. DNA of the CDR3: TGTGCCAGCAGCCCGGGACAGCATAACACCGGGGAGCTGTTTTTT.

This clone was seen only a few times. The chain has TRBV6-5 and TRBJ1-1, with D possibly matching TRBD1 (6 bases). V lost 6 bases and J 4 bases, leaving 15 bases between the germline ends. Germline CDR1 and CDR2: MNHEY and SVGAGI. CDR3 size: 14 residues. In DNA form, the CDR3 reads TGTGCCAGCAGACCGGACAGTCCACGCACTGAAGCTTTCTTT. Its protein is CASRPDSPRTEAFF.

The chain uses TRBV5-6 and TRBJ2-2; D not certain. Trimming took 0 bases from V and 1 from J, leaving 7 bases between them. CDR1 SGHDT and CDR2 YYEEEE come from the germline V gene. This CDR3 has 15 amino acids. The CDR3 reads CASSLEPRNTGELFF. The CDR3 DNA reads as TGTGCCAGCAGCTTGGAACCGCGGAACACCGGGGAGCTGTTTTTT.

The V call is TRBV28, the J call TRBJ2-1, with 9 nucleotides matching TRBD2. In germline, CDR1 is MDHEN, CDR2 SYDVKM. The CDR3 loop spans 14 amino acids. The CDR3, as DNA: TGTGCGACGGCAGCGGGGGGCCCATACAATGAGCAGTTCTTC. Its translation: CATAAGGPYNEQFF.

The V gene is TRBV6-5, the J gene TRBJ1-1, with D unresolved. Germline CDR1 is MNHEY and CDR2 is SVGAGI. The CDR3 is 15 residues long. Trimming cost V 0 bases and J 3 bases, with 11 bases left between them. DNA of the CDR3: TGTGCCAGCAGTTACTCCCCGGGTGAGGACACTGAAGCTTTCTTT. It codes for CASSYSPGEDTEAFF.

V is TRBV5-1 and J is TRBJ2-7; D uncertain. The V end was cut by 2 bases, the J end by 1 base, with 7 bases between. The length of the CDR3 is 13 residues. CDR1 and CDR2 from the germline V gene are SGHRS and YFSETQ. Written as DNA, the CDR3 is TGCGCCAGCAGCTTTGTGGGGTCCTACGAGCAGTACTTC. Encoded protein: CASSFVGSYEQYF.

CDR3 loop: CASSVGQGGSSPLHF. Here the CDR3 DNA reads TGTGCCAGCAGCGTTGGACAGGGAGGGAGTTCACCCCTCCACTTT. V gene TRBV2 combines with J gene TRBJ1-6; 8 positions match TRBD1. CDR1 is SNHLY and CDR2 is FYNNEI in the germline V gene. This CDR3 is built from 15 residues. V gave up 6 bases and J gave up 9 bases; unmatched junction bases: 10.

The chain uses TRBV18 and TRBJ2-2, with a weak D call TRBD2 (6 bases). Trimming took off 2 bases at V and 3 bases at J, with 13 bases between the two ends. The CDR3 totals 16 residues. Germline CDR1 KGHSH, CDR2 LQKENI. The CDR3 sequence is CASSPGGAGYTGELFF. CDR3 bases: TGTGCCAGCTCACCAGGAGGGGCAGGGTACACCGGGGAGCTGTTTTTT. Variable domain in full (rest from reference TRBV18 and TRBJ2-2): NAGVMQNPRHLVRRRGQEARLRCSPMKGHSHVYWYRQLPEEGLKFMVYLQKENIIDESGMPKERFSAEFPKEGPSILRIQQVVRGDSAAYFCASSPGGAGYTGELFFGEGSRLTVL.

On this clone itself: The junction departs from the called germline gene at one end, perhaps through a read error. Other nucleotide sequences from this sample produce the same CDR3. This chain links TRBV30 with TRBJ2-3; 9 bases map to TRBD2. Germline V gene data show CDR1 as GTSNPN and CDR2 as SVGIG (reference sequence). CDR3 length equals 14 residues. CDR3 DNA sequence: TGTGCATGGAGAGCGGGGGGAGGCACAGATACGCAGTATTTT. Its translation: CAWRAGGGTDTQYF.

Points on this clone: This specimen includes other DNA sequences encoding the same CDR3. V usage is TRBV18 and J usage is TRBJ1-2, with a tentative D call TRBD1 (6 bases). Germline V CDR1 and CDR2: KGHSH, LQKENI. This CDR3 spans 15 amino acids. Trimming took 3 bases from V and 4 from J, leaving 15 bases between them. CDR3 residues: CASSPPTGGGYGYTF. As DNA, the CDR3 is TGTGCCAGCTCACCCCCCACGGGGGGCGGCTATGGCTACACCTTC.

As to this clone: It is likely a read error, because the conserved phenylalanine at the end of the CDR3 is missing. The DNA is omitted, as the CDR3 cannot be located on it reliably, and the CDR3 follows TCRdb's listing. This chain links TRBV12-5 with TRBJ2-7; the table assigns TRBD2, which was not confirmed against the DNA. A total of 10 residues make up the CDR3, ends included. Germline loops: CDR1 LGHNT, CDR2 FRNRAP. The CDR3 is CASGLGLRVR.

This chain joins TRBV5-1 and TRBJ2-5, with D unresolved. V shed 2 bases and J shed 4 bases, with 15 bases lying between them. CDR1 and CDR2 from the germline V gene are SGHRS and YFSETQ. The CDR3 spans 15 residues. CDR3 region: CASSLAPGGLETQYF. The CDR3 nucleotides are TGCGCCAGCAGCTTAGCACCGGGCGGCCTAGAGACCCAGTACTTC.

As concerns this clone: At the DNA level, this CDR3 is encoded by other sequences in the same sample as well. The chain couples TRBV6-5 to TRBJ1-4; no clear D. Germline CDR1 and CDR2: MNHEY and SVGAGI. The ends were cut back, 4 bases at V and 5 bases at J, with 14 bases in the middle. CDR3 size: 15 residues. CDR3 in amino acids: CASSSAGLGNEKLFF. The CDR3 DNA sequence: TGTGCCAGCAGTTCCGCTGGGCTGGGGAATGAAAAACTGTTTTTT.

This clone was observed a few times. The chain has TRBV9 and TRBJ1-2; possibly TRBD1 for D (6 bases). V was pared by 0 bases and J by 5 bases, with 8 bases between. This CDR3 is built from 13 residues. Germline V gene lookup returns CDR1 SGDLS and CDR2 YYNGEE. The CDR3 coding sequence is TGTGCCAGCAGCGTAGGGGACACGTATGGCTACACCTTC. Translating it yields CASSVGDTYGYTF.

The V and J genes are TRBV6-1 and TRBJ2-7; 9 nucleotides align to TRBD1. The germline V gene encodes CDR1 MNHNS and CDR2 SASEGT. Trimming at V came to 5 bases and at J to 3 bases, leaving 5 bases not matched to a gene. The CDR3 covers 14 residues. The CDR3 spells CASSRDRVNYEQYF. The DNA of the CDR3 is TGTGCCAGCAGTCGGGACAGGGTCAACTACGAGCAGTACTTC.

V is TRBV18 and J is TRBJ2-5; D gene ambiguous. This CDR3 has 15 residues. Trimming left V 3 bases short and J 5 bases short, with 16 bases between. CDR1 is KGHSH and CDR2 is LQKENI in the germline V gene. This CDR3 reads CASSPLMGFRETQYF. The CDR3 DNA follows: TGTGCCAGCTCACCGTTAATGGGGTTTAGGGAGACCCAGTACTTC.

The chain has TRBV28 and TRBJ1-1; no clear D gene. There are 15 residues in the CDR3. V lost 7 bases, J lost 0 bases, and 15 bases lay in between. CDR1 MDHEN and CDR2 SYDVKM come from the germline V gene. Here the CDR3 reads CASTTLLGLNTEAFF. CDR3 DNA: TGTGCCAGCACGACGCTGCTGGGCCTGAACACTGAAGCTTTCTTT.

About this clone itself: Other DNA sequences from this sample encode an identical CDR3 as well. The DNA for the CDR3 is TGTGCCAGCAGCTTCCGACCCTACAATGAGCAGTTCTTC. Translating it yields CASSFRPYNEQFF. The gene calls are TRBV5-6 and TRBJ2-1; D is unresolved. CDR1 SGHDT and CDR2 YYEEEE come from the germline V gene. This CDR3 is 13 amino acids long. Trimming took 2 bases from V and 2 from J, leaving 5 bases between them.

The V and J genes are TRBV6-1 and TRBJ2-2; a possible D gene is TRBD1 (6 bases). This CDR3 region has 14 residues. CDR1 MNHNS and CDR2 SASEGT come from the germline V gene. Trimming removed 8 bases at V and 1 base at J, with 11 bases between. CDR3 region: CASFGTMNTGELFF. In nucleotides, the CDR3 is TGTGCCAGCTTCGGGACAATGAACACCGGGGAGCTGTTTTTT.

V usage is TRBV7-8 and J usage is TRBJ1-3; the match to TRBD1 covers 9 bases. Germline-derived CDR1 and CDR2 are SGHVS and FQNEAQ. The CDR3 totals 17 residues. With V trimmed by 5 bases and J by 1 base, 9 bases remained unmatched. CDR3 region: CASSRRTGESSGNTIYF. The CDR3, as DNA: TGTGCCAGCAGCCGACGGACAGGGGAGAGTTCTGGAAACACCATATATTTT.

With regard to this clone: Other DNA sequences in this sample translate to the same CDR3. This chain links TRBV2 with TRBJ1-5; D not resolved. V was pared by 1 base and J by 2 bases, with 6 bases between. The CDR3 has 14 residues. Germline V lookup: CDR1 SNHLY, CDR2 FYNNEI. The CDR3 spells CASSEDRGNQPQHF. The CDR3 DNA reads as TGTGCCAGCAGTGAAGATAGGGGCAATCAGCCCCAGCATTTT.